The 5 T cell receptor beta chains reported below all come from one sample, sequenced in a study of beta chain features in type 1 diabetes. Expressed TCRB transcripts were sequenced after all isolated RNA was converted to cDNA. The protocol was immunoSEQ multiplex PCR, while the TCRdb copy is restricted to in-frame clones and leaves out a portion. The profile shows over 40,000 clones, 66% of them singletons. Study conclusions and caveats: There was a moderate but significant shortening of TCRB CDR3s in all four CD4+ subsets of Type 1 diabetes patients.

Their recognized antigens are unknown. Sequenced material: Tregs from blood. Every receptor here comes from a woman aged 18-30 years with type 1 diabetes.

The chain has TRBV25-1 and TRBJ2-2; 8 bases are a match to TRBD1. V gave up 4 bases and J gave up 7 bases; unmatched junction bases: 11. Germline CDR1 is MGHDK and CDR2 is SYGVNS. The CDR3 covers 16 residues. The CDR3: CASSGPGQGGIGELFF. DNA of the CDR3: TGTGCCAGCAGTGGGCCAGGACAGGGAGGAATCGGGGAGCTGTTTTTT.

This clone was detected only once. The chain combines TRBV5-1 with TRBJ2-4; tentatively, D is TRBD1 (6 bases). CDR3 length equals 14 residues. Germline-derived CDR1 and CDR2 are SGHRS and YFSETQ. The V end was cut by 5 bases, the J end by 3 bases, with 12 bases between. CDR3: CASRLPGVKNIQYF. The CDR3 DNA reads TGCGCCAGCAGATTACCAGGGGTCAAAAACATTCAGTACTTC. The complete variable domain, with remaining parts taken from reference TRBV5-1 and TRBJ2-4, reads KAGVTQTPRYLIKTRGQQVTLSCSPISGHRSVSWYQQTPGQGLQFLFEYFSETQRNKGNFPGRFSGRQFSNSRSEMNVSTLELGDSALYLCASRLPGVKNIQYFGAGTRLSVL.

V and J are TRBV11-3 and TRBJ1-1, with a possible D match to TRBD1 (5 bases). Deletions cut 4 bases from V and 4 bases from J, with 22 bases between. Germline-derived CDR1 and CDR2 are SGHNT and YENEEA. The CDR3 runs to 17 residues. Here the CDR3 DNA reads TGTGCCAGCAGCTCCCAGGGATTGTGGGACTTCGGCACTGAAGCTTTCTTT. Protein product: CASSSQGLWDFGTEAFF.

There are a few counts of this clone. The V and J genes are TRBV7-2 and TRBJ1-3; 10 bases match TRBD1. V dropped 3 bases and J dropped 2; count of bases not matched to a gene: 4. This CDR3 contains 16 residues. In germline, CDR1 is SGHTA, CDR2 FQGNSA. CDR3 nucleotide sequence: TGTGCCAGCAGCTTTGCCGGGACAGGGGCTGGAAACACCATATATTTT. Protein product: CASSFAGTGAGNTIYF.

This chain links TRBV6-6 with TRBJ2-5, with a weak D call TRBD2 (6 bases). The V gene's germline CDR1 is MNHNY and CDR2 SVGAGI (reference sequence). Trimming cost V 6 bases and J 5 bases, with 16 bases left between them. The CDR3 is 14 amino acids. DNA of the CDR3: TGTGCCAGCAGATCCGGACTTGGGGGGGAGACCCAGTACTTC. Translating it yields CASRSGLGGETQYF.